Shown below are 13 T cell receptor beta chains from a single sample sequenced in a study of PD-L1 blockade in urothelial cancer. The data were produced by immunoSEQ multiplex PCR, yet TCRdb's version contains in-frame clones alone and is incomplete. The sample holds about 30,000 clones, roughly nine tenths seen once. Documented time point: peripheral blood 6 weeks after treatment start. The input for sequencing was PBMCs, taken around atezolizumab (anti-PD-L1) treatment. The receptors derive from a man older than 75 with urothelial cancer.

The chain joins TRBV5-1 to TRBJ2-6; tentative D call: TRBD1 (5 bases). CDR1 is SGHRS and CDR2 is YFSETQ in the germline V gene. The CDR3 has 16 residues. The V and J ends lost 4 bases and 2 bases respectively, with 13 bases between them. CDR3 region: CASSDAGFTGANVLTF. DNA for the CDR3: TGCGCCAGCAGCGATGCAGGGTTTACTGGGGCCAACGTCCTGACTTTC.

The gene calls are TRBV6-1 and TRBJ1-2; 7 positions agree with TRBD1. Trimming took 2 bases from V and 3 from J; bases not matched to a gene: 3. This CDR3 is built from 14 residues. Germline V gene sequence: CDR1 MNHNS, CDR2 SASEGT. The CDR3: CASSEPGQHYGYTF. In DNA form, the CDR3 reads TGTGCCAGCAGTGAACCGGGACAGCACTATGGCTACACCTTC.

This chain connects TRBV7-2 to TRBJ2-3; 10 bases match TRBD2. V lost 2 bases to trimming and J lost 2 bases; unmatched junction nucleotides: 7. Germline V lookup: CDR1 SGHTA, CDR2 FQGNSA. CDR3 length: 17 residues. CDR3 nucleotide sequence: TGTGCCAGCAGCTTAACTTCTAGCGGGAGCTTCACAGATACGCAGTATTTT. It encodes CASSLTSSGSFTDTQYF.

In this sample, this clone turned up once. The J gene is TRBJ2-7, the V gene TRBV5-5, with TRBD1 matching 8 bases. With V trimmed by 4 bases and J by 3 bases, 6 bases remained unmatched. CDR3 length: 14 residues. The germline gives CDR1 SGHKS, CDR2 YYEKEE (reference sequence). This chain's CDR3 is CASSLDRGSYEQYF. The CDR3 DNA is TGTGCCAGCAGCCTTGACAGGGGTAGCTACGAGCAGTACTTC. The whole variable domain, remainder taken from reference TRBV5-5 and TRBJ2-7, is DAGVTQSPTHLIKTRGQQVTLRCSPISGHKSVSWYQQVLGQGPQFIFQYYEKEERGRGNFPDRFSARQFPNYSSELNVNALLLGDSALYLCASSLDRGSYEQYFGPGTRLTVT.

V and J are TRBV4-1 and TRBJ1-2, with a weak D call TRBD1 (5 bases). Trimming left V 0 bases short and J 7 bases short, with 24 bases between. Germline V gene data show CDR1 as MGHRA and CDR2 as YSYEKL. This CDR3 region has 18 residues. CDR3 coding DNA: TGCGCCAGCAGCCAAGATATCGTGTTGGGGGGGGGTGTCGGTGGCTACACCTTC. Its translation is CASSQDIVLGGGVGGYTF.

This chain uses TRBV18 with TRBJ2-2; possible D gene TRBD1, 6 bases. V was cut by 3 bases and J by 4 bases, with 9 bases left in between. The CDR3 is made up of 14 amino acids. Germline CDR1 and CDR2: KGHSH and LQKENI. The CDR3 sequence is CASSPGQSTGELFF. The CDR3 bases are TGTGCCAGCTCACCCGGACAGAGCACCGGGGAGCTGTTTTTT.

V is TRBV5-1 and J is TRBJ2-7, with D possibly matching TRBD2 (6 bases). Trimming took 2 bases from V and 1 from J, leaving 10 bases between them. The V gene's germline CDR1 is SGHRS and CDR2 YFSETQ. This CDR3 contains 14 residues. CDR3 loop: CASSFAGRSYEQYF. Here the CDR3 DNA reads TGCGCCAGCAGCTTCGCGGGACGATCCTACGAGCAGTACTTC.

The chain links TRBV29-1 to TRBJ2-5; D gene unclear. This CDR3 is 11 amino acids long. Germline CDR1 reads SQVTM; CDR2 reads ANQGSEA. V lost 7 bases, J lost 0 bases, and 6 bases lay in between. The CDR3 protein is CSAQYQETQYF. The CDR3 bases are TGCAGCGCGCAGTACCAAGAGACCCAGTACTTC.

The chain combines TRBV7-7 with TRBJ2-2; 7 nucleotides match TRBD2. Germline V gene data show CDR1 as SSHAT and CDR2 as FNYEAQ (reference sequence). This CDR3 spans 16 amino acids. With 4 bases clipped from V and 6 bases from J, the junction kept 11 bases outside the gene matches. In DNA, the CDR3 is TGTGCCAGCAGCTCCACCCTAGCGGTTGGGGCCGGGGAGCTGTTTTTT. This encodes CASSSTLAVGAGELFF.

This chain joins TRBV18 and TRBJ2-5; the D gene is possibly TRBD1 (6 bases). V lost 3 bases and J lost 2, with 7 bases in between. The CDR3 is 13 residues long. The germline V gene encodes CDR1 KGHSH and CDR2 LQKENI. The CDR3 is CASSPDRQETQYF. In nucleotides, the CDR3 is TGTGCCAGCTCACCGGACAGACAAGAGACCCAGTACTTC.

The gene calls are TRBV9 and TRBJ2-1, with D possibly TRBD2 on 6 matching bases. The germline V gene encodes CDR1 SGDLS and CDR2 YYNGEE. This CDR3 is 14 amino acids long. V gave up 2 bases and J gave up 7 bases, with 13 bases separating them. CDR3 DNA sequence: TGTGCCAGCAGCGTGTCTAGCGCTGGAAATGAGCAGTTCTTC. Protein product: CASSVSSAGNEQFF.

The V and J genes are TRBV6-5 and TRBJ2-2, with 7 bases lining up with TRBD1. The CDR3 is 14 residues long. Germline trimming cut 8 bases from V and 6 bases from J; bases unmatched to any gene: 9. Germline V gene lookup returns CDR1 MNHEY and CDR2 SVGAGI. DNA for the CDR3: TGTGCCAGCTTTCGAGGGGGCGGATCCGGGGAGCTGTTTTTT. Translated: CASFRGGGSGELFF.

This clone has just one count. The CDR3 bases are TGTGCCAGCAGCTCTAACCGGGACAGGGGAGCTACCGGGGAGCTGTTTTTT. Its protein is CASSSNRDRGATGELFF. The rearrangement uses TRBV13 and TRBJ2-2, with TRBD1 matching 10 bases. The CDR3 extends over 17 amino acids. Per germline, CDR1 PRHDT and CDR2 FYEKMQ (reference sequence). Trimming took 4 bases from V and 5 from J; bases not matched to a gene: 10.